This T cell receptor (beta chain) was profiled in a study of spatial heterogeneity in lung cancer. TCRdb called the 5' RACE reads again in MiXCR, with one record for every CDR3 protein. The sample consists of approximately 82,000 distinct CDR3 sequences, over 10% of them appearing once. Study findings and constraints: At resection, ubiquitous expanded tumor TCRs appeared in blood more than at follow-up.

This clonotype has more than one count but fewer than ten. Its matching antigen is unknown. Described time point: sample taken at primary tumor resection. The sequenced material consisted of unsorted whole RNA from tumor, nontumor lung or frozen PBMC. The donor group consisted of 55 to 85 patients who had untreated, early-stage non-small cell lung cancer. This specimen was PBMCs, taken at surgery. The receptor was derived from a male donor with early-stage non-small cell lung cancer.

The CDR3 bases are TGCGCCAGCAGCTTGGGGGATTCTCGGGTGAACACTGAAGCTTTCTTT. Protein: CASSLGDSRVNTEAFF. The chain links TRBV5-1 to TRBJ1-1, with D uncertain. Trimming stripped 0 bases from V and 0 bases from J, with 12 bases between. Per the germline V gene, CDR1 is SGHRS and CDR2 is YFSETQ. The length of the CDR3 is 16 residues.